What follows is one TCR beta chain and its context. This clone has a single count. Its specific antigen is unknown. No qualities accompany the bases; no much larger clone lies one base away. V is cut by 0 bases and J by 7 bases, and the space between the germline ends is 21 bases. According to the germline V gene, CDR1 reads MNHNS and CDR2 reads SASEGT. The CDR3 runs 17 residues from the cysteine to the phenylalanine. Only CDR3 DNA remains: 51 bases, in frame from the first base. Receptor libraries were prepared by the immunoSEQ multiplex PCR assay. The published analysis was carried out like this. A statistical classification framework was built for diagnosing cytomegalovirus status from the catalog of TCR beta chain sequences. The table comes from immuneACCESS by way of TCRdb, which keeps in-frame sequences with V and J called. Part of the clones is missing from these tables; in studies checked, under half for an unresolved V gene and the rest for unknown reasons. The V and J calls and clone size were taken over from that table, and D and trimming were inferred from the DNA. For this sample the table gives 66,000 or so clones, of which about 97% were detected only once. Of the sample, roughly 1.6% falls within the top ten clones.

The sample belongs to a study of cytomegalovirus exposure and HLA in healthy donors (TCRdb year 2017). Study-level background: The 670 or so repertoires of the first cohort and the roughly 110 validation repertoires were produced on the same platform, according to a later analysis. The study aimed to test whether cataloging public T cell receptors could reveal signatures of past pathogen exposure. In addition to the first cohort of approximately 670 subjects, a separate validation cohort of approximately 130 different subjects was used. The study combined high-throughput TCR immunosequencing, statistical association of individual TCRs with disease status, and machine learning to predict cytomegalovirus infection status. General conclusions and limits of the study: The study listed 150 to 200 TCR beta chains as associated with cytomegalovirus. The classifier was reported to diagnose cytomegalovirus status with high specificity and sensitivity in both the original cohort and the validation cohort. The validation cohort had no HLA typing available for a later analysis, so co-occurrence within that cohort was assessed over all 120 or so repertoires. While some public TCRs were present in many individuals, most TCR sequences turned up only very rarely across donors. A few of the identified cytomegalovirus-associated TCR beta chains were confirmed in vitro to be specific for cytomegalovirus antigens. In a later analysis, TCRs clustered in the first cohort were found to also tend to co-occur in the 120 or so validation repertoires, with approximately 95% of cluster scores above 0. According to the authors, the approach could potentially be generalized to other disease states and immunological phenotypes.

Donors formed part of the validation cohort, which comprised about 130 subjects and was distinct from the first cohort of over 500 subjects. The chain is assembled from TRBV6-1 and TRBJ1-2, and TRBD1 may be the D gene, going by 5 matching bases. This receptor was obtained from a woman aged 18-29 years in good health and CMV-seropositive. Input material: PBMCs. The DNA sequence is given as TGTGCCAGCAGTGAAGCGCCGTGCTTCCAACAGGTGGGTGGCTACACCTTC. It is translated as CASSEAPCFQQVGGYTF.